The entry below gives a single T cell receptor (beta chain) sequence along with its context. Its antigen is not identified. The data stem from a study of shared clonotypes between healthy human individuals. The study, taken as a whole, reports: Naive subsets usually exceeded memory subsets in estimated richness.

Only in-frame clones appear in the TCRdb table, and some are missing; sequencing was by immunoSEQ multiplex PCR. The sample carries roughly 590,000 clones, less than 97% recorded once. The naive CD8 fraction comprised CD45RO-negative cells positively selected for CCR7 and excluded terminally differentiated effector memory CD45RA+ cells. The CDR3 extends over 15 amino acids. Germline CDR1 PRHDT, CDR2 FYEKMQ (reference sequence). V lost 0 bases to trimming and J lost 0 bases, with 6 bases between them. The TCR comes from a woman in her twenties or thirties in good health. Source material: naive CD8+ T cells sorted from blood. The chain couples TRBV13 to TRBJ1-3; D uncertain. CDR3 amino acids: CASSLGPLSGNTIYF. The CDR3, as DNA: TGTGCCAGCAGCTTAGGCCCCCTCTCTGGAAACACCATATATTTT. Drawing the rest from reference TRBV13 and TRBJ1-3, the complete variable domain is AAGVIQSPRHLIKEKRETATLKCYPIPRHDTVYWYQQGPGQDPQFLISFYEKMQSDKGSIPDRFSAQQFSDYHSELNMSSLELGDSALYFCASSLGPLSGNTIYFGEGSWLTVV.